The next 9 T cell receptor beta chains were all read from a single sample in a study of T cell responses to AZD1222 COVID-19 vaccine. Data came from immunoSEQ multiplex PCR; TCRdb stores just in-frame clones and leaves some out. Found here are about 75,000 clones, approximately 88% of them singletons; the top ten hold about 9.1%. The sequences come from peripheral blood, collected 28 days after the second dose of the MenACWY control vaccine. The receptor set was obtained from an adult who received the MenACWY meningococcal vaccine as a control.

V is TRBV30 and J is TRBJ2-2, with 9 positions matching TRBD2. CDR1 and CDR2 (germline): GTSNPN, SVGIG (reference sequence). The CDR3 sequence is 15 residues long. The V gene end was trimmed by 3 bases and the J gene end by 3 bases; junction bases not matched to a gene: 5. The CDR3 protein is CAWRETSGYTGELFF. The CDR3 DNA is TGTGCCTGGAGGGAGACTAGCGGTTACACCGGGGAGCTGTTTTTT.

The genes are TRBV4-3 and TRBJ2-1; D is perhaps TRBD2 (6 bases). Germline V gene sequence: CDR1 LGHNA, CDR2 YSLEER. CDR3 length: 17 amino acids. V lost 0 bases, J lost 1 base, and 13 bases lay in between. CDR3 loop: CASSQEFGTPSYNEQFF. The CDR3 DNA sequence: TGCGCCAGCAGCCAAGAATTCGGGACTCCTTCCTACAATGAGCAGTTCTTC.

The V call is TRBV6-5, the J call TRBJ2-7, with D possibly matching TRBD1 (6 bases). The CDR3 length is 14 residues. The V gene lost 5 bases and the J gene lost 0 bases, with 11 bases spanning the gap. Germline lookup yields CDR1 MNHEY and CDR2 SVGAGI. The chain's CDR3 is CASSPRTVSYEQYF. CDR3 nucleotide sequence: TGTGCCAGCAGTCCCCGGACAGTCTCCTACGAGCAGTACTTC.

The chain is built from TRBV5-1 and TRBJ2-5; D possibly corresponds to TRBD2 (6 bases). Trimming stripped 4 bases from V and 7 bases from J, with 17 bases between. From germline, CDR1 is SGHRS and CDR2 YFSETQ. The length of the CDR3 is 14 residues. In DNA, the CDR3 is TGCGCCAGCAGCCCAGGAGGGGAAACGGGGACCCAGTACTTC. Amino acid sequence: CASSPGGETGTQYF.

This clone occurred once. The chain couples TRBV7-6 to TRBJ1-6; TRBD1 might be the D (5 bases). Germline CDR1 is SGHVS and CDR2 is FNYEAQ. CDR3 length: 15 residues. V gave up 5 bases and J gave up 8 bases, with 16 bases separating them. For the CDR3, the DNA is TGTGCCAGCAGCCCCAGCCCGGGGACTGATTCACCCCTCCACTTT. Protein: CASSPSPGTDSPLHF.

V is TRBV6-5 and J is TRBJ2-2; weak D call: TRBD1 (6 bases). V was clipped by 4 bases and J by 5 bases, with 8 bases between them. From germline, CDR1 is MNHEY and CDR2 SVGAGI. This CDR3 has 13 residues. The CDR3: CASSFTGTGELFF. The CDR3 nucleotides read TGTGCCAGCAGTTTCACAGGGACCGGGGAGCTGTTTTTT.

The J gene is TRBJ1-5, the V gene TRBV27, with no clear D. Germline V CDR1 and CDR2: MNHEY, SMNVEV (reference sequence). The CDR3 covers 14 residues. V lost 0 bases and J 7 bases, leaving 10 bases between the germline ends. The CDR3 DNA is TGTGCCAGCAGTTTATCGAGAACTAAACAGCCCCAGCATTTT. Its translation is CASSLSRTKQPQHF.

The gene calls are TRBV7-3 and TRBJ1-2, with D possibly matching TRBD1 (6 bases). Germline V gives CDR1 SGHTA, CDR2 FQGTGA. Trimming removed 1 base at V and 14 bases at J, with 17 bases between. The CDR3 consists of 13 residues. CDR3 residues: CASSLRQDSFQTF. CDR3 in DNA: TGTGCCAGCAGCTTAAGACAGGACAGCTTCCAGACCTTC.

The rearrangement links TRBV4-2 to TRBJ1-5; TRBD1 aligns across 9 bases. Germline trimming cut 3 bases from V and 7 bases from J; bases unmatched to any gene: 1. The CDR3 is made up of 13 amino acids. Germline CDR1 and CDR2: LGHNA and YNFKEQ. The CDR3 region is CASSQGQGQPQHF. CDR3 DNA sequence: TGTGCCAGCAGCCAGGGACAGGGCCAGCCCCAGCATTTT.